The next 18 T cell receptor beta chains were all read from a single sample in a study of blood T cell repertoires in COVID-19. Sequencing was performed with immunoSEQ multiplex PCR; in TCRdb, only in-frame clones are kept and a portion is missing. This table holds some 50,000 clones, approximately 82% found once. Sequenced material: peripheral blood. The receptor set was obtained from a human donor in a cohort sampled during active COVID-19.

The genes are TRBV28 and TRBJ1-2, with 8 positions matching TRBD1. This CDR3 has 16 residues. The J segment lost 0 bases and the V segment lost 5 bases, leaving 8 bases of the junction unmatched. Germline CDR1 reads MDHEN; CDR2 reads SYDVKM. The CDR3 protein is CASSPGTGTSNYGYTF. CDR3 sequence (DNA): TGTGCCAGCAGTCCCGGGACAGGTACCTCTAACTATGGCTACACCTTC.

The chain recombines TRBV28 with TRBJ1-6; TRBD1 matches at 9 bases. The CDR3 consists of 19 residues. The trim removed 3 bases at V and 6 bases at J, leaving 15 bases unmatched. Per the germline V gene, CDR1 is MDHEN and CDR2 is SYDVKM. The CDR3 is CASSFVTGGWDRGNSPLHF. CDR3 DNA sequence: TGTGCCAGCAGTTTCGTGACAGGGGGTTGGGATAGGGGTAATTCACCCCTCCACTTT.

The V and J genes are TRBV12-5 and TRBJ2-1; 12 bases match TRBD2. Trimming took 7 bases from V and 5 from J; bases not matched to a gene: 6. CDR3 size: 15 residues. Germline CDR1 and CDR2: LGHNT and FRNRAP. In DNA, the CDR3 is TGTGCTAGTGCCGGACTAGCGGGAAGTAACAATGAGCAGTTCTTC. Translation: CASAGLAGSNNEQFF.

This rearrangement joins TRBV29-1 to TRBJ1-4; D is ambiguous. This CDR3 contains 13 residues. The germline V and J ends were trimmed by 5 bases and 3 bases, with 10 bases remaining between them. The V gene's germline CDR1 is SQVTM and CDR2 ANQGSEA. The CDR3 sequence is CSVREAANEKLFF. The CDR3 region has the DNA TGCAGCGTTAGGGAGGCAGCTAATGAAAAACTGTTTTTT.

The rearrangement links TRBV5-6 to TRBJ1-6; 8 bases agree with TRBD1. This CDR3 region has 16 residues. The trim removed 4 bases at V and 0 bases at J, leaving 3 bases unmatched. Germline loops: CDR1 SGHDT, CDR2 YYEEEE. In DNA form, the CDR3 reads TGTGCCAGCAGCAGGGACAGGAGCTCCTATAATTCACCCCTCCACTTT. Its protein is CASSRDRSSYNSPLHF. Looking up the rest from reference TRBV5-6 and TRBJ1-6 gives the full variable domain: DAGVTQSPTHLIKTRGQQVTLRCSPKSGHDTVSWYQQALGQGPQFIFQYYEEEERQRGNFPDRFSGHQFPNYSSELNVNALLLGDSALYLCASSRDRSSYNSPLHFGNGTRLTVT.

V gene TRBV19 combines with J gene TRBJ2-2, with 7 nucleotides matching TRBD2. CDR1 is LNHDA, CDR2 SQIVND, per germline (reference sequence). CDR3 length: 16 residues. Germline trimming cut 6 bases from V and 1 base from J; bases unmatched to any gene: 8. The CDR3 nucleotides read TGTGCCAGTAGGAGCGGGAACATAGGGAACACCGGGGAGCTGTTTTTT. Its translation is CASRSGNIGNTGELFF.

V usage is TRBV6-5 and J usage is TRBJ1-3; D unclear. This CDR3 contains 11 residues. The V and J ends lost 5 bases and 4 bases respectively, with 3 bases between them. CDR1 and CDR2 from the germline V gene are MNHEY and SVGAGI. CDR3 in amino acids: CASSLGNTIYF. In nucleotides, the CDR3 is TGTGCCAGCAGTCTAGGAAACACCATATATTTT.

This rearrangement joins TRBV5-1 to TRBJ1-2; D possibly corresponds to TRBD1 (5 bases). Trimming stripped 5 bases from V and 3 bases from J, with 14 bases between. Germline values: CDR1 SGHRS, CDR2 YFSETQ. The CDR3 is 14 residues long. The CDR3 loop is CASRGGSDDYGYTF. For the CDR3, the DNA is TGCGCCAGCAGGGGGGGGTCGGATGACTATGGCTACACCTTC. Full variable domain (rest looked up from reference TRBV5-1 and TRBJ1-2): KAGVTQTPRYLIKTRGQQVTLSCSPISGHRSVSWYQQTPGQGLQFLFEYFSETQRNKGNFPGRFSGRQFSNSRSEMNVSTLELGDSALYLCASRGGSDDYGYTFGSGTRLTVV.

The chain links TRBV9 to TRBJ1-2; 11 bases line up with TRBD1. In germline, CDR1 is SGDLS, CDR2 YYNGEE. The CDR3 loop spans 16 amino acids. V lost 4 bases to trimming and J lost 5 bases; unmatched junction nucleotides: 10. The DNA of the CDR3 is TGTGCCAGCAGCCCAAAAGCGGGGACAGGGGGATATGGCTACACCTTC. Protein product: CASSPKAGTGGYGYTF.

This clone was detected a few times. The chain couples TRBV10-3 to TRBJ2-1; 10 nucleotides line up with TRBD2. The CDR3 extends over 15 amino acids. V lost 3 bases, J lost 14 bases, and 13 bases stayed unmatched. Germline CDR1 ENHRY, CDR2 SYGVKD. This CDR3 reads CAISDPRLAGVSEFF. The CDR3 nucleotides are TGTGCCATCAGTGACCCTCGGCTAGCGGGAGTCAGTGAGTTCTTC.

The V and J genes are TRBV5-1 and TRBJ1-2; D is perhaps TRBD1 (6 bases). The germline CDR1 and CDR2 sequences are SGHRS and YFSETQ. Trimming removed 0 bases at V and 8 bases at J, with 11 bases between. The CDR3 totals 13 residues. The CDR3 region has the DNA TGCGCCAGCAGCTTGGGACAGGCGGAAGGCTACACCTTC. Its translation: CASSLGQAEGYTF.

The J gene is TRBJ1-5, the V gene TRBV27; TRBD1 is a possible D gene (5 bases). This CDR3 has 16 amino acids. The germline V gene encodes CDR1 MNHEY and CDR2 SMNVEV (reference sequence). The ends were cut back, 5 bases at V and 7 bases at J, with 21 bases in the middle. The CDR3 DNA is TGTGCCAGCAGTCCGCAGATAGGGGCTGTAAAACAGCCCCAGCATTTT. This codes for CASSPQIGAVKQPQHF.

This clone has a handful of counts. The rearrangement links TRBV19 to TRBJ2-6, with unresolved D. This CDR3 spans 16 amino acids. Germline V lookup: CDR1 LNHDA, CDR2 SQIVND (reference sequence). The V end lost 6 bases, the J end lost 0 bases, and 12 bases lay between the germline ends. CDR3 amino acids: CASSPLTSSGANVLTF. CDR3 nucleotide sequence: TGTGCCAGTAGCCCCCTAACCTCCTCTGGGGCCAACGTCCTGACTTTC.

This clone was recorded a few times. The V call is TRBV7-9, the J call TRBJ2-7; TRBD1 might be the D (7 bases). This CDR3 has 12 residues. V shed 4 bases and J shed 7 bases, with 11 bases lying between them. CDR1 is SEHNR and CDR2 is FQNEAQ in the germline V gene (reference sequence). The CDR3 bases are TGTGCCAGCAGCTCTGCAGGGGGGGAGCAGTACTTC. This translates into CASSSAGGEQYF.

V usage is TRBV28 and J usage is TRBJ1-5, with D hard to call. With 2 bases removed from V and 4 bases from J, the gap between germline ends came to 9 bases. The germline V gene has CDR1 MDHEN and CDR2 SYDVKM. The length of the CDR3 is 14 residues. In nucleotides, the CDR3 is TGTGCCAGCAGTTTAGAGGGTAAAAATCAGCCCCAGCATTTT. Protein: CASSLEGKNQPQHF.

The rearrangement links TRBV29-1 to TRBJ1-4; 10 nucleotides agree with TRBD1. Trimming cost V 4 bases and J 1 base; bases outside gene matches: 0. Germline loops: CDR1 SQVTM, CDR2 ANQGSEA. This CDR3 is 14 amino acids long. The CDR3 sequence is CSVGDRGTNEKLFF. DNA for the CDR3: TGCAGCGTTGGGGACAGGGGAACTAATGAAAAACTGTTTTTT. Variable domain in full (rest from reference TRBV29-1 and TRBJ1-4): SAVISQKPSRDICQRGTSLTIQCQVDSQVTMMFWYRQQPGQSLTLIATANQGSEATYESGFVIDKFPISRPNLTFSTLTVSNMSPEDSSIYLCSVGDRGTNEKLFFGSGTQLSVL.

V gene TRBV5-6 combines with J gene TRBJ2-7; 10 bases map to TRBD1. CDR3 length equals 16 residues. J was trimmed by 3 bases and V by 5 bases; bases with no gene match: 11. Per the germline V gene, CDR1 is SGHDT and CDR2 is YYEEEE. CDR3 sequence reads: CASSSPRDRGVYEQYF. The CDR3 bases are TGTGCCAGCAGTTCTCCGAGGGACAGGGGTGTCTACGAGCAGTACTTC.

The chain links TRBV7-2 to TRBJ1-5, with TRBD1 matching 8 bases. The CDR3 consists of 14 residues. V shed 2 bases and J 4 bases; nucleotides not matched to a gene: 1. Germline V CDR1 and CDR2: SGHTA, FQGNSA. CDR3 nucleotides: TGTGCCAGCAGCTTAACAGGGGGAAATCAGCCCCAGCATTTT. It codes for CASSLTGGNQPQHF.